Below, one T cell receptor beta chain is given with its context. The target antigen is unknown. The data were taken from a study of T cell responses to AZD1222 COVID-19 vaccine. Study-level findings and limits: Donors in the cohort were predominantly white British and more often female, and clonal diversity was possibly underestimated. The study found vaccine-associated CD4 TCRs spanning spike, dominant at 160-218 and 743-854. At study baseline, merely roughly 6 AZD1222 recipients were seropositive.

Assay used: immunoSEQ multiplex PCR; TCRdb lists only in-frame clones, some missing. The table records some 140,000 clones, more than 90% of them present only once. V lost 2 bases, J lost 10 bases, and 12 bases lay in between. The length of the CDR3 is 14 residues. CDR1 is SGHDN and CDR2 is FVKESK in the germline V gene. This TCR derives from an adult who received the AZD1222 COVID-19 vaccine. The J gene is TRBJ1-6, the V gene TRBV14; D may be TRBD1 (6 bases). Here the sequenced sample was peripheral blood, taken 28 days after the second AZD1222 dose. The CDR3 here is CASSQLQGSSPLHF. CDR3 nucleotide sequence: TGTGCCAGCAGCCAACTACAGGGCAGCTCACCCCTCCACTTT. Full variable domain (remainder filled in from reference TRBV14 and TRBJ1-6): EAGVTQFPSHSVIEKGQTVTLRCDPISGHDNLYWYRRVMGKEIKFLLHFVKESKQDESGMPNNRFLAERTGGTYSTLKVQPAELEDSGVYFCASSQLQGSSPLHFGNGTRLTVT.